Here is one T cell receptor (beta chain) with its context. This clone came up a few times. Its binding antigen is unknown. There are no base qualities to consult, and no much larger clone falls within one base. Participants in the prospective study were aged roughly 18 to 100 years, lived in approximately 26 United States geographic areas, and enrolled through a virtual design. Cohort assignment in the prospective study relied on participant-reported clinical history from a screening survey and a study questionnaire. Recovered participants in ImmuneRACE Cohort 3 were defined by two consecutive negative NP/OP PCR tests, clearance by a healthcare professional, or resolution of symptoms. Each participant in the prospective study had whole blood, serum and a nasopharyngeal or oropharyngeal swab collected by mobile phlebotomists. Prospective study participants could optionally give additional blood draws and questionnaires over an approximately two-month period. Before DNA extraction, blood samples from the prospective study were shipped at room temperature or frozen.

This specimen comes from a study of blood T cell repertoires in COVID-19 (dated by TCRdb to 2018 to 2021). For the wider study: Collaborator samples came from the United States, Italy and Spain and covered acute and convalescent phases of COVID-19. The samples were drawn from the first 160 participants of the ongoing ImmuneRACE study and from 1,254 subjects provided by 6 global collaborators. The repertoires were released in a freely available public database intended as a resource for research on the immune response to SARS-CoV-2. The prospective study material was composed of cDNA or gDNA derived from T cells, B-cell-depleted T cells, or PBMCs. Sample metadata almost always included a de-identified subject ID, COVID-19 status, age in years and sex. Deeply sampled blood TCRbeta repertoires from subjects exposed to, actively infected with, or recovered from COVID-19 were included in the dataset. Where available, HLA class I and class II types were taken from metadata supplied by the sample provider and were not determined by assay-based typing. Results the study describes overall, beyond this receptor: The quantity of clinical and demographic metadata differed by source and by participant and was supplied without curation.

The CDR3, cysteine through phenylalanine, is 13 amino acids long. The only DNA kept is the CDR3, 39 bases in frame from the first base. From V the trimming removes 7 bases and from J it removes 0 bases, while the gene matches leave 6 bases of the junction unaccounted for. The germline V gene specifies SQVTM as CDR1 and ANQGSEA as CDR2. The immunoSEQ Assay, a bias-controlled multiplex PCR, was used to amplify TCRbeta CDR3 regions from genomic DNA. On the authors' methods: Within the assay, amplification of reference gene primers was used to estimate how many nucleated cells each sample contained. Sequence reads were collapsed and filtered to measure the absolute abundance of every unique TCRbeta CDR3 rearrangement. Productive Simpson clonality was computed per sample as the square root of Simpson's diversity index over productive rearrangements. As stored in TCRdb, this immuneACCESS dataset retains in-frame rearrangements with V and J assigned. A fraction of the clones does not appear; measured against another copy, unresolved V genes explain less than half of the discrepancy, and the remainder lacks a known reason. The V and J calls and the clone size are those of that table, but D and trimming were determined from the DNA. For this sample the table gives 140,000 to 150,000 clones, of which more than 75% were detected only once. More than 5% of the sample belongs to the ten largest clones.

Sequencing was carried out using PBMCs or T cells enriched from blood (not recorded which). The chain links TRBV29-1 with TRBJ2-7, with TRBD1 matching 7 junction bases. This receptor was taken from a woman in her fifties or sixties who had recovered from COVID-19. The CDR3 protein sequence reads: CSAEGQSSYEQYF. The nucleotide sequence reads TGCAGCGCCGAGGGACAGAGCTCCTACGAGCAGTACTTC.